Given below is one T cell receptor (beta chain) in context. Its antigen is as yet unknown. This record belongs to a study of cytomegalovirus exposure and HLA in healthy donors. Vbeta (60) and Jbeta (13) primers were used in the PCR. Clones were read by immunoSEQ multiplex PCR, and TCRdb kept only the in-frame ones, dropping some. Of about 150,000 clones listed, roughly 77% were seen once; the top ten hold approximately 3.7%. Study-wide results and caveats: Evidence from a later analysis indicated that most CMV-associated TCR beta chains looked HLA-restricted.

The sequence was obtained from a human donor in good health. The sequenced sample consisted of PBMCs.

The CDR3: CAWRRGGETQYF. In nucleotides, the CDR3 is TGTGCCTGGCGGCGGGGGGGAGAGACCCAGTACTTC. The rearrangement links TRBV30 to TRBJ2-5; 9 nucleotides match TRBD2. This CDR3 region has 12 residues. Germline V gene data show CDR1 as GTSNPN and CDR2 as SVGIG (reference sequence). J was trimmed by 4 bases and V by 5 bases; bases with no gene match: 2.